This T cell receptor (beta chain) comes out of a study of blood T cell repertoires in COVID-19. Study as a whole: COVID-19 samples collected from the United States, Italy and Spain covered acute and convalescent phases.

Original analysis: Nucleated cell counts were estimated from reference gene primer amplification. Produced via immunoSEQ multiplex PCR; TCRdb's table is partial and in-frame only. That table gives V, J and clone size, and the DNA gave D and trimming. The sample consists of about 130,000 clones, about 80% of them appearing once. Cohorts were based on clinical histories the participants reported. Material: PBMCs or T cells enriched from blood (not recorded which). The clonotype originates from a middle-aged man who had recovered from COVID-19.

CDR3 nucleotides: TGTGCCAGCAGCGTAACGGGGGGGAACACCGGGGAGCTGTTTTTT. Translation gives CASSVTGGNTGELFF. The chain couples TRBV9 to TRBJ2-2, with 7 bases identical to TRBD2. Germline V lookup: CDR1 SGDLS, CDR2 YYNGEE. CDR3 size: 15 residues. Losses at the gene ends were 1 base for V and 1 base for J; bases not matched to a gene: 1.